The present T cell receptor (beta chain) was sequenced within a study of identical twins. In germline, CDR1 is MNHEY, CDR2 SMNVEV (reference sequence). Deletions cut 8 bases from V and 4 bases from J, with 8 bases between. This CDR3 has 12 residues. Regarding the study as a whole: An excess of low generation probability was shown by twin-shared out-of-frame alpha sequences. In monozygotic twins, models underestimated the sharing of out-of-frame TCR alpha.

With template switching, a universal primer site was added, and the cDNA carried unique molecular identifiers. TCRdb fed the 5' RACE reads into MiXCR, producing one record per CDR3 protein. The table shows approximately 680,000 distinct CDR3 sequences, with roughly 7.2% occurring only once. This clonotype came up many times. Its antigen is undetermined. These sequences were also reported in another study, on yellow fever vaccine responses in identical twins. That paper notes: Twins reportedly had a vaccine T cell response that seemed partly convergent, partly personalized.

This chain links TRBV27 with TRBJ1-4, with D hard to call. Sequenced input: PBMCs. This TCR was sampled from a woman between 18 and 30 years old in good health. CDR3 amino acids: CASGLDNEKLFF. Written as DNA, the CDR3 is TGTGCCAGCGGCCTGGATAATGAAAAACTGTTTTTT.